The clone carrying this TCR beta chain has only a few counts. Its specificity is unknown. Trimming took 0 bases from V and 0 from J, leaving 9 bases between them. The germline gives CDR1 SEHNR, CDR2 FQNEAQ (reference sequence). The CDR3 is 15 amino acids. Template switching, a step in the protocol, added a universal primer site, and cDNA carried unique molecular identifiers. TCRdb independently ran MiXCR on the 5' RACE reads; one entry per CDR3 protein. The sample has approximately 500,000 distinct CDR3 sequences; about 15% are singletons. The sample originates from a study of identical twins. General study findings and limits: Instead of following the same donors, the conclusions were based on cross-sectional statistical analysis. Twin-shared out-of-frame alpha sequences showed excess low generation probability.

The same sample was also used in a study of yellow fever vaccine responses in identical twins.

The rearrangement uses TRBV7-9 and TRBJ2-7; maybe TRBD2 (6 bases). The specimen was CD4+ T cells sorted from blood. The TCR was taken from a woman aged 18-30 years in good health. The CDR3 nucleotides read TGTGCCAGCAGCTTAGCCGGGAGCGGCTCCTACGAGCAGTACTTC. Encoded protein: CASSLAGSGSYEQYF. The full variable domain, rest sourced from reference TRBV7-9 and TRBJ2-7, is DTGVSQNPRHKITKRGQNVTFRCDPISEHNRLYWYRQTLGQGPEFLTYFQNEAQLEKSRLLSDRFSAERPKGSFSTLEIQRTEQGDSAMYLCASSLAGSGSYEQYFGPGTRLTVT.